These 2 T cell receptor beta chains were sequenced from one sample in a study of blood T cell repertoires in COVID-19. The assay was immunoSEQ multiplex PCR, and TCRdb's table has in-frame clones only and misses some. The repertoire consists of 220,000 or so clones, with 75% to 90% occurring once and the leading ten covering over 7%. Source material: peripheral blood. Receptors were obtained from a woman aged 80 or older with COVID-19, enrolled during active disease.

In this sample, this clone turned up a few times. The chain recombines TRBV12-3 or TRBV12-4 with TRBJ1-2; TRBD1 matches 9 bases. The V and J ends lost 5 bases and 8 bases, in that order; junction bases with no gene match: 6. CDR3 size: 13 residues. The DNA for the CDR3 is TGTGCCAGCAGTCTACAGGGGGCGCCCGGCTACACCTTC. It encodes CASSLQGAPGYTF.

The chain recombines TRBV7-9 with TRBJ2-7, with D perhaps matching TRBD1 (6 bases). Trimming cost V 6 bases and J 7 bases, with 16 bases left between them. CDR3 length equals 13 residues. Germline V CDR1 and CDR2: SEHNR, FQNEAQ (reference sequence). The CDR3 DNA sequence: TGTGCCAGCAGTCTACCCACCACAGGGGAGCAGTACTTC. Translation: CASSLPTTGEQYF.